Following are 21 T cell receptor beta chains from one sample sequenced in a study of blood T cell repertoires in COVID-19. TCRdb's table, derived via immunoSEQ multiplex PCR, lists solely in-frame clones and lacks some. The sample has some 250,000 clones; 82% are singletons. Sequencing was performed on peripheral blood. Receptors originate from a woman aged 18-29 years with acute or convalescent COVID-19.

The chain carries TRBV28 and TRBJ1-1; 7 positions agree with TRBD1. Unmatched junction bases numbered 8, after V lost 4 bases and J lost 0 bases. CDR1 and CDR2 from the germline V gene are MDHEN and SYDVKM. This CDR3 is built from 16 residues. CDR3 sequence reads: CASSSYEGQMNTEAFF. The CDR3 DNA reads TGTGCCAGCAGTTCGTACGAGGGACAGATGAACACTGAAGCTTTCTTT.

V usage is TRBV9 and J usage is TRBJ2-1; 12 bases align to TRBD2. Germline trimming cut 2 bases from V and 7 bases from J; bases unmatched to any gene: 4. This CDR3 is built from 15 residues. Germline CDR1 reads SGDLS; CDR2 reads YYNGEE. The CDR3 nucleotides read TGTGCCAGCAGCGTGACTAGCGGGAGTATGAATGAGCAGTTCTTC. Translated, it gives CASSVTSGSMNEQFF.

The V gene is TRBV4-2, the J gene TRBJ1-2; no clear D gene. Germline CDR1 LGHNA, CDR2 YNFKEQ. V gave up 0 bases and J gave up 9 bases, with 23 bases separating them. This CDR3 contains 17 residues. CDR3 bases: TGTGCCAGCAGCCAAGATGGTGGCAGCGGGCCTTCGGGGAGCTACACCTTC. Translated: CASSQDGGSGPSGSYTF.

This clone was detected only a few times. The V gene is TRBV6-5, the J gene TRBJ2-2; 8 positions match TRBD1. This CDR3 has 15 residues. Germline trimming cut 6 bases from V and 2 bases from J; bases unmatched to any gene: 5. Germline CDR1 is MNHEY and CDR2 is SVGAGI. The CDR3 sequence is CASRMTGANTGELFF. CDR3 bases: TGTGCCAGCAGGATGACAGGGGCCAACACCGGGGAGCTGTTTTTT.

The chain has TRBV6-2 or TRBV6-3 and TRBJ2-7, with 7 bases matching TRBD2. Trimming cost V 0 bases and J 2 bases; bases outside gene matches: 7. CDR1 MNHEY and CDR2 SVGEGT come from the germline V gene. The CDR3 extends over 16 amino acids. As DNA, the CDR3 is TGTGCCAGCAGTTACTCCCAGACTAGCCGCACCTACGAGCAGTACTTC. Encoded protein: CASSYSQTSRTYEQYF.

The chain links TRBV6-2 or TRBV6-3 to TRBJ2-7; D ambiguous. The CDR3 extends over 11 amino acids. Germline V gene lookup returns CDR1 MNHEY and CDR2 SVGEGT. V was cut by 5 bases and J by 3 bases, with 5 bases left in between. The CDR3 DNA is TGTGCCAGCAGTCACAGCTACGAGCAGTACTTC. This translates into CASSHSYEQYF.

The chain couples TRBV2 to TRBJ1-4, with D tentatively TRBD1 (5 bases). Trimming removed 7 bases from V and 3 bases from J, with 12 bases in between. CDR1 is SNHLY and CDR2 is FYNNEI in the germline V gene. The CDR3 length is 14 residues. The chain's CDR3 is CASIGRASNEKLFF. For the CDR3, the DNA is TGTGCCAGCATTGGCAGGGCTTCTAATGAAAAACTGTTTTTT.

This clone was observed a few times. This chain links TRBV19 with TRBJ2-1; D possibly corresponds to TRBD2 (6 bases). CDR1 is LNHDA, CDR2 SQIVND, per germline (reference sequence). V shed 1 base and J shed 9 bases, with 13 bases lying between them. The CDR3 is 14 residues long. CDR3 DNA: TGTGCCAGTAGTATAGGATGGAGGGGACCTGAGCAGTTCTTC. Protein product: CASSIGWRGPEQFF.

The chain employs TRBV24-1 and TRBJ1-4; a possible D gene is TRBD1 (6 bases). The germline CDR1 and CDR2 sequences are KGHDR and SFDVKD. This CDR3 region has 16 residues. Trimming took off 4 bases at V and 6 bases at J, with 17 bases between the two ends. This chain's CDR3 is CATSEPRTVGDEKLFF. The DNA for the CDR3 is TGTGCCACCAGTGAACCACGGACAGTAGGGGATGAAAAACTGTTTTTT.

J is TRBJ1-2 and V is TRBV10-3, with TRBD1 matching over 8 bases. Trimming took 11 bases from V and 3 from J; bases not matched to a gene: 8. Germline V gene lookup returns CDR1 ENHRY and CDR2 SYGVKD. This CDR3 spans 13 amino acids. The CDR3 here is CASTDRGDYGYTF. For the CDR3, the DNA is TGTGCCTCTACCGACAGGGGCGACTATGGCTACACCTTC.

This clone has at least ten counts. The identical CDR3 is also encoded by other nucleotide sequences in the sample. The CDR3 reads CASSISQGSYEQYF. The CDR3 DNA reads as TGTGCCAGTAGTATCTCACAGGGCTCCTACGAGCAGTACTTC. This chain links TRBV19 with TRBJ2-7; D might be TRBD1 (6 bases). This CDR3 region has 14 residues. The V end was cut by 3 bases, the J end by 0 bases, with 9 bases between. Germline V gives CDR1 LNHDA, CDR2 SQIVND (reference sequence). Full variable domain (outside the CDR3, taken from reference TRBV19 and TRBJ2-7): DGGITQSPKYLFRKEGQNVTLSCEQNLNHDAMYWYRQDPGQGLRLIYYSQIVNDFQKGDIAEGYSVSREKKESFPLTVTSAQKNPTAFYLCASSISQGSYEQYFGPGTRLTVT.

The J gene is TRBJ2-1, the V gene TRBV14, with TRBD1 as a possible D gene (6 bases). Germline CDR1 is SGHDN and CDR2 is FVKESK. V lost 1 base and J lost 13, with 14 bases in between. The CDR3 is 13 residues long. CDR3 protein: CASSQGPRDNQFF. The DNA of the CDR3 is TGTGCCAGCAGCCAAGGACCCAGGGACAACCAGTTCTTC.

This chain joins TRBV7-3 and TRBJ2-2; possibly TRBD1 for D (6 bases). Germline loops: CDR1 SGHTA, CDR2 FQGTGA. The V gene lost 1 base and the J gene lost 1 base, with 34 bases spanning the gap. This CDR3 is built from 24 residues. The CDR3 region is CASSLNLGVGPTSGTLQNTGELFF. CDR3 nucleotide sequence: TGTGCCAGCAGCTTAAACTTGGGGGTTGGGCCAACCTCCGGGACACTACAGAACACCGGGGAGCTGTTTTTT.

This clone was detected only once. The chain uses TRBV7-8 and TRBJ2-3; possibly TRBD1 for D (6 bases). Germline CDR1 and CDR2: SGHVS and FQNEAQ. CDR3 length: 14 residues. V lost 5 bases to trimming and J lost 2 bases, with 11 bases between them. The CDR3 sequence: CASSPRDNTDTQYF. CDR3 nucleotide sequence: TGTGCCAGCAGCCCCCGGGACAACACAGATACGCAGTATTTT.

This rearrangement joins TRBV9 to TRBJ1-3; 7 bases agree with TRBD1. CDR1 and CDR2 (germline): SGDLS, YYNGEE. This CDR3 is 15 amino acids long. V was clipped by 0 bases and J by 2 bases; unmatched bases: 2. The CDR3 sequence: CASSVADRAGNTIYF. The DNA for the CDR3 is TGTGCCAGCAGCGTAGCTGACAGGGCTGGAAACACCATATATTTT.

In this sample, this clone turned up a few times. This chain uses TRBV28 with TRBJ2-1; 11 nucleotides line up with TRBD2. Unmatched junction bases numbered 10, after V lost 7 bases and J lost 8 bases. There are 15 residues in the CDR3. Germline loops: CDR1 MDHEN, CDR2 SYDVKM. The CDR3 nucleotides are TGTGCCAGCACTCTAGGGGCTAGCGGGAGGCATGAGCAGTTCTTC. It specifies CASTLGASGRHEQFF.

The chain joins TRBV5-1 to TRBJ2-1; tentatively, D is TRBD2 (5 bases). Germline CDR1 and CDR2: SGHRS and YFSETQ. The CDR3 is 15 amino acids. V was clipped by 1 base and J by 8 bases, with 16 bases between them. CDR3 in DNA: TGCGCCAGCAGCTTGCCGTTCACTAGAAGGCATGAGCAGTTCTTC. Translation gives CASSLPFTRRHEQFF. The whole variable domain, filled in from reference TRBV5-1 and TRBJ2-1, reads KAGVTQTPRYLIKTRGQQVTLSCSPISGHRSVSWYQQTPGQGLQFLFEYFSETQRNKGNFPGRFSGRQFSNSRSEMNVSTLELGDSALYLCASSLPFTRRHEQFFGPGTRLTVL.

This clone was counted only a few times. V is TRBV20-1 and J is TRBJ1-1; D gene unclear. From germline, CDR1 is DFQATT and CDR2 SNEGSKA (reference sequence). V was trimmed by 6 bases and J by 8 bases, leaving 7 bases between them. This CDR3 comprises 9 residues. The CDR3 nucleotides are TGCAGTGCCTCGGGGGAAGCTTTCTTT. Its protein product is CSASGEAFF.

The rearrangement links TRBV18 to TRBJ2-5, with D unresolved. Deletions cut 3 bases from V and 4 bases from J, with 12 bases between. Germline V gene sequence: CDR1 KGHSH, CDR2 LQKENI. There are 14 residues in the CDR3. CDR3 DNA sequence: TGTGCCAGCTCACCGAATGGAGACGGAGAGACCCAGTACTTC. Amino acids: CASSPNGDGETQYF. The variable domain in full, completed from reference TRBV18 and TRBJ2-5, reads NAGVMQNPRHLVRRRGQEARLRCSPMKGHSHVYWYRQLPEEGLKFMVYLQKENIIDESGMPKERFSAEFPKEGPSILRIQQVVRGDSAAYFCASSPNGDGETQYFGPGTRLLVL.

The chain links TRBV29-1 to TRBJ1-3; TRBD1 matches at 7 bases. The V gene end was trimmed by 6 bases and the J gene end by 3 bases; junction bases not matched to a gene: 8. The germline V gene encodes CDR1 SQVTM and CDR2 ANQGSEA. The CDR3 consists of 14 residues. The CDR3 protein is CSVAQGLGGNTIYF. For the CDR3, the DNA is TGCAGCGTCGCACAGGGGTTAGGTGGAAACACCATATATTTT.

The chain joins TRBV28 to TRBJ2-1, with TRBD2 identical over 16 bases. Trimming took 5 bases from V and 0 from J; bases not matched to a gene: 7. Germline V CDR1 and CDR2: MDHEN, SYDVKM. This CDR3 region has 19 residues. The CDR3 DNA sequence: TGTGCCAGCAGTCGGGGACTAGCGGGAGGGCCGAGCTCCTACAATGAGCAGTTCTTC. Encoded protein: CASSRGLAGGPSSYNEQFF.